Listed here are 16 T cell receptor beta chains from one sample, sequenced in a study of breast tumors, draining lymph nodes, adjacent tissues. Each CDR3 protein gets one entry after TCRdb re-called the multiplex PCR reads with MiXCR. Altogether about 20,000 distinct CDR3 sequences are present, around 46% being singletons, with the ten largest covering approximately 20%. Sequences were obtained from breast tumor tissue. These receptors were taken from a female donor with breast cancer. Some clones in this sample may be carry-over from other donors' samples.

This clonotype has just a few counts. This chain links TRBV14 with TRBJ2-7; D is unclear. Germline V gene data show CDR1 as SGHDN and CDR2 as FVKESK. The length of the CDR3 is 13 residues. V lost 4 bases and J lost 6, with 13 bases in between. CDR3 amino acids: CASSLTEMSEQYF. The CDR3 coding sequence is TGTGCCAGCAGCCTCACAGAGATGAGCGAGCAGTACTTC.

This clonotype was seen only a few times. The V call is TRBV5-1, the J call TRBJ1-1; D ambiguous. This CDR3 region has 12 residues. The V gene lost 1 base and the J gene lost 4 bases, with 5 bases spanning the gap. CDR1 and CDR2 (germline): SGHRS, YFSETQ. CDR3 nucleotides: TGCGCCAGCAGCTTGTTGGGCACTGAAGCTTTCTTT. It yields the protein CASSLLGTEAFF.

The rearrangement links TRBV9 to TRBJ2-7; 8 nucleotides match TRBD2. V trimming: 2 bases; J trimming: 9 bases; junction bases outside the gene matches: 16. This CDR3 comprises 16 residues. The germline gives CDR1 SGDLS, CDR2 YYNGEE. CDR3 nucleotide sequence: TGTGCCAGCAGCGTTGGGATGGGCGGGAGGTACAATGCGCAGTACTTC. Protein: CASSVGMGGRYNAQYF.

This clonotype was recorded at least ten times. Here the CDR3 DNA reads TGTGCCAGCAGCTTAGATTTTCGCGGGGTCTATACAGATACGCAGTATTTT. Protein sequence: CASSLDFRGVYTDTQYF. V and J are TRBV11-3 and TRBJ2-3, with D possibly matching TRBD2 (6 bases). Germline-derived CDR1 and CDR2 are SGHNT and YENEEA. The CDR3 is 17 amino acids. V lost 0 bases and J lost 3, with 16 bases in between.

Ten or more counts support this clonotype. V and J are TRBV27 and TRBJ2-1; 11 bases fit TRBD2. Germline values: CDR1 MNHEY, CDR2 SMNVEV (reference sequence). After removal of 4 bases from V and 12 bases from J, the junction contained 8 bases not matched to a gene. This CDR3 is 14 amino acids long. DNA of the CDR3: TGTGCCAGCAGTTCCTCGACTAGCGGGACGGGGCAGTTCTTC. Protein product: CASSSSTSGTGQFF.

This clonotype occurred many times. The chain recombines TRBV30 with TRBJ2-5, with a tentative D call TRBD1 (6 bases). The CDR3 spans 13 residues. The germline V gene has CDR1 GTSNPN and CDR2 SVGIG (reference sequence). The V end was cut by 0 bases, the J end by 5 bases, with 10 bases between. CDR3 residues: CAWSVKGVETQYF. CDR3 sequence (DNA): TGTGCCTGGAGTGTGAAGGGGGTGGAGACCCAGTACTTC.

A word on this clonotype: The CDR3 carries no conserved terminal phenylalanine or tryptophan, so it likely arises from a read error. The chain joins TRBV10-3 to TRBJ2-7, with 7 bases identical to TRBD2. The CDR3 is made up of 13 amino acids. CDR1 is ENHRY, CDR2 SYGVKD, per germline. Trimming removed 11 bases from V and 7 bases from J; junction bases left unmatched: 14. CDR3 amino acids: CAGGTCGREEQYL. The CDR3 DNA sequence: TGTGCCGGGGGGACCTGCGGGAGAGAGGAGCAGTACCTC.

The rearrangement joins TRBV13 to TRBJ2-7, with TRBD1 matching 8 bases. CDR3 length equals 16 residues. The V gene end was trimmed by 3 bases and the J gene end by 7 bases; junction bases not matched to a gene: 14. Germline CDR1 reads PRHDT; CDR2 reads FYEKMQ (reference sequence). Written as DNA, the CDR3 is TGTGCCAGCAGCTTGACTACCCAGGGGGCCATAGGTGAGCAGTACTTC. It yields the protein CASSLTTQGAIGEQYF.

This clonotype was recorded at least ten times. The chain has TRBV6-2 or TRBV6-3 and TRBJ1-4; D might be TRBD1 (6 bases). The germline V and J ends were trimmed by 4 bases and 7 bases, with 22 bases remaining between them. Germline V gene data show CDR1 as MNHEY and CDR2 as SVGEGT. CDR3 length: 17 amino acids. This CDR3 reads CASSSSGTTFGAEKLFF. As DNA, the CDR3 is TGTGCCAGCAGTTCCTCCGGGACAACCTTCGGGGCTGAAAAACTGTTTTTT.

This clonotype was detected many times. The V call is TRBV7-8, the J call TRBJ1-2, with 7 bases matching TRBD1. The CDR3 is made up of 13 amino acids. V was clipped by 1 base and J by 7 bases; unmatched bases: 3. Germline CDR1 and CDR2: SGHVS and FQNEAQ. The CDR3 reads CASSLEPGGGYTF. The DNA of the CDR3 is TGTGCCAGCAGCTTAGAACCAGGGGGTGGCTACACCTTC.

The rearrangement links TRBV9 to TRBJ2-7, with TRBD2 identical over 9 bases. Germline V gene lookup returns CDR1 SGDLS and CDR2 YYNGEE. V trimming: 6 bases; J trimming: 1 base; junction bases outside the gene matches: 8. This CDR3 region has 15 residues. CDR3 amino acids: CASTPETSGSYEQYF. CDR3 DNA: TGTGCCAGCACTCCAGAGACTAGCGGTTCCTACGAGCAGTACTTC.

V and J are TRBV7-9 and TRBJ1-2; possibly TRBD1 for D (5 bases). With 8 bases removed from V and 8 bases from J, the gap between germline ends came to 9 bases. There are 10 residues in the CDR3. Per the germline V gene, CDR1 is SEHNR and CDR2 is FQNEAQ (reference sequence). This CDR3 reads CASGDRGYTF. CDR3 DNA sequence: TGTGCCAGCGGGGACCGCGGCTACACCTTC.

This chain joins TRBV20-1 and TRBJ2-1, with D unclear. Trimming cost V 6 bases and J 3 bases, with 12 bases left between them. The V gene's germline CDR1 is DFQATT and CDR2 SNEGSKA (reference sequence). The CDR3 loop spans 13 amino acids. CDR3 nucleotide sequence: TGCAGTGCCCCCTTAAGCGACTACAATGAGCAGTTCTTC. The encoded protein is CSAPLSDYNEQFF.

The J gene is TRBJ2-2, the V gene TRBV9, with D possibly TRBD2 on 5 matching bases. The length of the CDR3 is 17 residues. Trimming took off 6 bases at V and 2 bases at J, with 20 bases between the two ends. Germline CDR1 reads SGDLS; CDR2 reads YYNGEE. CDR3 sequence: CASTPVGGSPNTGELFF. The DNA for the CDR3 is TGTGCCAGCACCCCCGTTGGTGGGAGCCCTAACACCGGGGAGCTGTTTTTT.

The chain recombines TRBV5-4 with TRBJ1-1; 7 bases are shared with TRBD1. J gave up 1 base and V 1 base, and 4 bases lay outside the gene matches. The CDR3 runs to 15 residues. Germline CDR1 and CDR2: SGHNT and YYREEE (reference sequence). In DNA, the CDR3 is TGTGCCAGCAGCTTGTTTCCAGGGGGGAACACTGAAGCTTTCTTT. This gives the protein CASSLFPGGNTEAFF.

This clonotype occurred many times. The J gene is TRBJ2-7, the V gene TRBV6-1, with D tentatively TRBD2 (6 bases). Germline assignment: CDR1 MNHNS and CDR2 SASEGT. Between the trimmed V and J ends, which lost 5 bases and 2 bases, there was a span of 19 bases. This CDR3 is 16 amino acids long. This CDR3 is CASSQRSEGPTYEQYF. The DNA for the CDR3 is TGTGCCAGCAGTCAACGTTCGGAGGGCCCTACCTACGAGCAGTACTTC.